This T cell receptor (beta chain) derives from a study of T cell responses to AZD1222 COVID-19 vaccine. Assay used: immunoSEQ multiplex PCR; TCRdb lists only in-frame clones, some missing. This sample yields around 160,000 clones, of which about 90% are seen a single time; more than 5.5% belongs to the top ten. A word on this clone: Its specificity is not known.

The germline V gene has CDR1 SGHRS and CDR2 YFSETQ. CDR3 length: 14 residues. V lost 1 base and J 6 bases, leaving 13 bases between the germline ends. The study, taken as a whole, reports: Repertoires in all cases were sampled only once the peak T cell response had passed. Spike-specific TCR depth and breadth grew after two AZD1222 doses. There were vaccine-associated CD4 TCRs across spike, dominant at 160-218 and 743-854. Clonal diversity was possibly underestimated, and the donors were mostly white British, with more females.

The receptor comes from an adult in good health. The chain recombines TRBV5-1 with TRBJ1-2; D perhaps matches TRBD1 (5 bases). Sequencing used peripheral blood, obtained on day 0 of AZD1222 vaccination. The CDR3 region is CASSLLPGQDGYTF. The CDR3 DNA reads TGCGCCAGCAGCTTGCTGCCAGGGCAGGATGGCTACACCTTC.